The rows below give T cell receptor beta chains drawn from one sample of a study of T cell responses to AZD1222 COVID-19 vaccine. Using immunoSEQ multiplex PCR, the repertoire was profiled, and TCRdb retains in-frame clones only, with some absent. The sample holds approximately 180,000 clones, about 90% seen once. Material: peripheral blood, obtained on day 0 of AZD1222 vaccination. The receptor set was obtained from an adult in good health. CDR3s include the opening cysteine and the closing phenylalanine or tryptophan. The D gene is left open where the match is weak. The size entry is marked missing in some rows and otherwise reads once, few, many or a size class.

j_gene	d_gene	v_gene	len	abundance	CDR3nt	CDR3aa
TRBJ2-3	NA	TRBV11-3	15	NA	TGTGCCAGCAGCAGGGGGGGTCGCGGGACAGATACGCAGTATTTT	CASSRGGRGTDTQYF
TRBJ2-3	NA	TRBV18	15	NA	TGTGCCAGCTCACCATCCGCAGCTAGCACAGATACGCAGTATTTT	CASSPSAASTDTQYF
TRBJ1-2	NA	TRBV19	14	few	TGTGCCAGTAGTATGGCTGGGGCAGGCAGGGGCTACACCTTC	CASSMAGAGRGYTF
TRBJ2-5	NA	TRBV7-2	14	NA	TGTGCCAGCAGCTTAGGGGTTCCCCCAGGGACCCAGTACTTC	CASSLGVPPGTQYF
TRBJ1-1	NA	TRBV7-9	14	few	TGTGCCAGCAGCTTAGCCGGCCGGAACACTGAAGCTTTCTTT	CASSLAGRNTEAFF
TRBJ2-7	NA	TRBV6-6	16	once	TGTGCCAGCAGTTACTTAAATTCCCCGGGGACACGAGAGCAGTACTTC	CASSYLNSPGTREQYF
TRBJ1-5	TRBD1	TRBV28	16	few	TGTGCCAGCAGCCCCGGGACAGTCGAGGGTATACAGCCCCAGCATTTT	CASSPGTVEGIQPQHF
TRBJ1-2	NA	TRBV6-4	13	NA	TGTGCCAGCAGCCCCGGGCCAGGCTATGGCTACACCTTC	CASSPGPGYGYTF
TRBJ2-4	NA	TRBV5-1	14	NA	TGCGCCAGCAGCTTGGAAGGGGCCCAAAACATTCAGTACTTC	CASSLEGAQNIQYF
TRBJ1-1	NA	TRBV24-1	13	NA	TGTGCCACCAGTGACCAGGGGCACCAGGGGGCTTTCTTT	CATSDQGHQGAFF
TRBJ1-1	NA	TRBV4-1	15	NA	TGCGCCAGCAGCCAAGAACCCCACGGTAACACTGAAGCTTTCTTT	CASSQEPHGNTEAFF
TRBJ1-6	TRBD1	TRBV30	12	NA	TGTGCCACGGACAGGGGGGGATCACCCCTCCACTTT	CATDRGGSPLHF
TRBJ2-5	NA	TRBV6-2/TRBV6-3	12	NA	TGTGCCAGCAGTTACGGGCAAGAGACCCAGTACTTC	CASSYGQETQYF
TRBJ2-7	NA	TRBV3-1/TRBV3-2	13	NA	TGTGCCAGCAGCCAAGGGCGTTTCTACGAGCAGTACTTC	CASSQGRFYEQYF
TRBJ2-4	NA	TRBV28	14	few	TGTGCCAGCAGTTTGTGGGGAGCCAAAAACATTCAGTACTTC	CASSLWGAKNIQYF
TRBJ2-7	NA	TRBV5-6	13	NA	TGTGCCAGCAGCTCGGGACTGAGGATCGAGCAGTACTTC	CASSSGLRIEQYF
TRBJ2-7	TRBD1	TRBV18	13	NA	TGTGCCAGCTCACCTGACAGGGTGAACGAGCAGTACTTC	CASSPDRVNEQYF
TRBJ2-4	TRBD1	TRBV5-5	13	NA	TGTGCCAGCAGCACCCAGGGGGTAAACATTCAGTACTTC	CASSTQGVNIQYF
TRBJ1-4	TRBD1	TRBV19	13	NA	TGTGCCAGCAACAGGGGGTTGCGTGAAAAACTGTTTTTT	CASNRGLREKLFF
TRBJ2-7	TRBD2	TRBV4-3	15	once	TGCGCCAGCAGCCAAGCTCTAGCGGGGACCTACGAGCAGTACTTC	CASSQALAGTYEQYF
TRBJ2-3	NA	TRBV19	13	NA	TGTGCCAGTAGGGACCCGACTATTTATACGCAGTATTTT	CASRDPTIYTQYF
TRBJ2-2	TRBD1	TRBV7-9	17	NA	TGTGCCAGCAGCTTACTGACAGGGAGTTTGGACACCGGGGAGCTGTTTTTT	CASSLLTGSLDTGELFF
TRBJ2-1	TRBD2	TRBV6-5	16	NA	TGTGCCAGCAGTTACTCGGCGGGGGGGTTCTACAATGAGCAGTTCTTC	CASSYSAGGFYNEQFF
TRBJ2-2	NA	TRBV5-6	14	NA	TGTGCCAGCCGTCGGAGCGCGAACACCGGGGAGCTGTTTTTT	CASRRSANTGELFF
TRBJ2-2	TRBD1	TRBV19	15	NA	TGTGCCAGTAGTATCGAGCAGGGGGCTGGCGGGGAGCTGTTTTTT	CASSIEQGAGGELFF
TRBJ1-1	NA	TRBV6-5	15	NA	TGTGCCAGCACCCCCACCGGTCAGGGGACAACTGAAGCTTTCTTT	CASTPTGQGTTEAFF
TRBJ2-5	NA	TRBV2	14	NA	TGTGCCAGCAGACTATCGAGGGAGCTAGAGACCCAGTACTTC	CASRLSRELETQYF
TRBJ2-1	NA	TRBV15	17	NA	TGTGCCACCAGCAGAGACCCGACCAGACTGCCCTACAATGAGCAGTTCTTC	CATSRDPTRLPYNEQFF
TRBJ1-1	NA	TRBV7-9	15	once	TGTGCCAGCAGTTTTTTGGGCCTCGGTCCCTCTGAAGCTTTCTTT	CASSFLGLGPSEAFF
TRBJ1-4	NA	TRBV27	17	few	TGTGCCAGCAGTGGCGGTCTGGATTGGGCAACTAATGAAAAACTGTTTTTT	CASSGGLDWATNEKLFF